The following is a TCR beta chain sequence with its context. The V gene's germline CDR1 is SGHNT and CDR2 YYREEE (reference sequence). J lost 3 bases, V lost 2 bases, and 3 bases had no gene match. This CDR3 is built from 14 residues. These data come from a study of OX40 agonist ivuxolimab in advanced cancers. Study at large: The patients received agonistic anti-OX40 (CD134) antibody ivuxolimab.

Sequenced by immunoSEQ multiplex PCR; TCRdb stores in-frame clones only, minus some. The sample contains fewer than 30,000 clones, over 75% of which appear only once. The chain is built from TRBV5-4 and TRBJ2-7; 9 nucleotides align to TRBD1. This receptor was taken from an adult with an advanced solid tumor such as melanoma, head and neck, liver or kidney cancer. This specimen was CD4+ or CD8+ T cells sorted from blood, taken in a trial of the OX40 agonist ivuxolimab. The CDR3 DNA reads TGTGCCAGCAGCTTAGGGACAGGGAACTACGAGCAGTACTTC. As protein: CASSLGTGNYEQYF. The variable domain in full, completed from reference TRBV5-4 and TRBJ2-7, reads ETGVTQSPTHLIKTRGQQVTLRCSSQSGHNTVSWYQQALGQGPQFIFQYYREEENGRGNFPPRFSGLQFPNYSSELNVNALELDDSALYLCASSLGTGNYEQYFGPGTRLTVT.